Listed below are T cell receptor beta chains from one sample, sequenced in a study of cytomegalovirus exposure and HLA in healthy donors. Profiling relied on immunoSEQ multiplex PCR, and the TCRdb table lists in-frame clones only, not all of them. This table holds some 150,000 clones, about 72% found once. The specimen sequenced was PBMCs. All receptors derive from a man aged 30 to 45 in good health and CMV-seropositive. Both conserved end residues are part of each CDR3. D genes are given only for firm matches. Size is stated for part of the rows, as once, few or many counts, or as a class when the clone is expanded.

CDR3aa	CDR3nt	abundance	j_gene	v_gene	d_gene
CASSFAGGPDEQYF	TGTGCCAGTAGTTTCGCGGGGGGGCCTGACGAGCAGTACTTC	-	TRBJ2-7	TRBV19	TRBD2
CASRDRSYGYTF	TGTGCCAGCAGGGACAGGAGCTATGGCTACACCTTC	-	TRBJ1-2	TRBV2	TRBD1
CASRRESTLNYGYTF	TGTGCCAGCAGGCGGGAGTCAACGCTCAACTATGGCTACACCTTC	few	TRBJ1-2	TRBV2	-
CVSSLEGSGTEAFF	TGTGTCAGCAGCTTAGAAGGGAGCGGCACTGAAGCTTTCTTT	-	TRBJ1-1	TRBV11-3	-
CASSGGANEKLFF	TGTGCCAGCAGTGGAGGGGCTAATGAAAAACTGTTTTTT	-	TRBJ1-4	TRBV28	-
CSVQYRNEAFF	TGCAGCGTTCAGTACAGGAATGAAGCTTTCTTT	once	TRBJ1-1	TRBV29-1	-
CASSLDRGISYNSPLHF	TGTGCCAGCAGTTTAGACAGGGGAATCTCCTATAATTCACCCCTCCACTTT	-	TRBJ1-6	TRBV28	TRBD1
CASRRTGGNNYGYTF	TGCGCCAGCAGACGTACAGGGGGGAATAACTATGGCTACACCTTC	-	TRBJ1-2	TRBV5-1	TRBD1
CATRQGGYGYTF	TGTGCCACCAGACAGGGGGGCTATGGCTACACCTTC	-	TRBJ1-2	TRBV6-5	TRBD1
CASSNLDRGGAFF	TGTGCCAGCAGCAACCTGGACAGGGGGGGAGCTTTCTTT	-	TRBJ1-1	TRBV11-2	TRBD1
CASIRDRGGHEQFF	TGTGCCAGCATCAGGGACAGGGGAGGACATGAGCAGTTCTTC	-	TRBJ2-1	TRBV6-5	TRBD1
CASSLGDVGNTIYF	TGCGCCAGCAGCCTCGGGGATGTTGGAAACACCATATATTTT	-	TRBJ1-3	TRBV5-1	-
CASSGTRGPNTEAFF	TGTGCCAGCAGCGGAACCAGGGGACCGAACACTGAAGCTTTCTTT	-	TRBJ1-1	TRBV5-4	-
CASSERSGNTIYF	TGCGCCAGCAGCGAACGGTCTGGAAACACCATATATTTT	-	TRBJ1-3	TRBV5-1	-
CASSYGRGRGATQYF	TGTGCCAGCAGTTACGGCCGGGGTCGGGGAGCTACGCAGTATTTT	-	TRBJ2-3	TRBV6-5	-
CSGDRVYRNYGYTF	TGCAGCGGTGACAGGGTATACCGAAACTATGGCTACACCTTC	-	TRBJ1-2	TRBV29-1	TRBD1
CASSSTDSGNTIYF	TGTGCCAGCAGTTCGACAGACTCTGGAAACACCATATATTTT	once	TRBJ1-3	TRBV27	-
CASSPTGTYGYTF	TGTGCCAGCAGCCCAACAGGTACCTATGGCTACACCTTC	once	TRBJ1-2	TRBV2	-
CSVEDLTGGIYGYTF	TGCAGCGTTGAAGATCTTACAGGGGGCATCTATGGCTACACCTTC	-	TRBJ1-2	TRBV29-1	TRBD1
CASRTGVPRAYEQYF	TGTGCCAGCAGGACAGGGGTCCCGAGAGCCTACGAGCAGTACTTC	-	TRBJ2-7	TRBV6-7	TRBD1
CASSQDWGTGASEQYF	TGCGCCAGCAGCCAAGATTGGGGGACAGGGGCTTCTGAGCAGTACTTC	-	TRBJ2-7	TRBV4-3	TRBD1
CASSPTGVNTEAFF	TGTGCCAGCAGCCCGACAGGGGTGAACACTGAAGCTTTCTTT	once	TRBJ1-1	TRBV6-5	TRBD1
CASSYQIQGTGANVLTF	TGCGCCAGCAGCTATCAAATACAGGGGACTGGGGCCAACGTCCTGACTTTC	-	TRBJ2-6	TRBV5-1	TRBD1
CASSFEGVGTDTQYF	TGTGCCAGCAGCTTTGAAGGGGTTGGCACAGATACGCAGTATTTT	-	TRBJ2-3	TRBV5-6	-
CASSPMGAGALHF	TGTGCCAGCAGTCCTATGGGGGCCGGGGCCCTCCACTTT	-	TRBJ1-6	TRBV28	-
CAVRQGGTGELFF	TGTGCCGTGAGACAGGGTGGTACCGGGGAGCTGTTTTTT	once	TRBJ2-2	TRBV10-3	TRBD1
CASRGTSPLAEQFF	TGTGCCAGCAGGGGGACTAGCCCCCTTGCTGAGCAGTTCTTC	-	TRBJ2-1	TRBV6-5	TRBD2
CASSNSPTREQYF	TGTGCCAGCAGCAATTCCCCCACGCGGGAGCAGTACTTC	-	TRBJ2-7	TRBV13	-
CASSSPGQGKDEQYF	TGTGCCAGCAGCTCTCCGGGACAGGGAAAGGACGAGCAGTACTTC	-	TRBJ2-7	TRBV7-9	TRBD1
CASSQDMDTQYF	TGCGCCAGCAGCCAAGATATGGATACGCAGTATTTT	-	TRBJ2-3	TRBV4-1	-
CASSPLYRTAGANVLTF	TGTGCCAGCAGCCCACTTTATAGGACAGCTGGGGCCAACGTCCTGACTTTC	-	TRBJ2-6	TRBV5-6	-
CASSPGPNSNQPQHF	TGCGCCAGCAGCCCAGGGCCAAATAGCAATCAGCCCCAGCATTTT	-	TRBJ1-5	TRBV5-1	-
CASRIVTGQSSYEQYF	TGTGCCAGCAGGATAGTTACGGGACAAAGCTCCTACGAGCAGTACTTC	-	TRBJ2-7	TRBV28	-
CASSEFRTKFGEQFF	TGTGCCAGCAGTGAATTTAGGACAAAGTTCGGTGAGCAGTTCTTC	-	TRBJ2-1	TRBV25-1	-
CASSQADPGSFYEQYF	TGCGCCAGCAGCCAAGCTGATCCCGGGTCGTTCTACGAGCAGTACTTC	-	TRBJ2-7	TRBV4-1	-
CASSQSFRQDISYEQYF	TGCGCCAGCAGCCAATCTTTCAGACAGGATATCTCCTACGAGCAGTACTTC	-	TRBJ2-7	TRBV5-1	-
CASSYSGAEKLFF	TGTGCCAGCAGTTACTCAGGGGCGGAAAAACTGTTTTTT	-	TRBJ1-4	TRBV6-6	-
CASSYSTGGGNEQYF	TGTGCCAGCAGCTATAGTACGGGAGGGGGGAACGAGCAGTACTTC	once	TRBJ2-7	TRBV11-2	TRBD2
CASSLNGPETRVAEAFF	TGTGCCAGCAGCTTAAATGGTCCAGAGACTAGGGTCGCTGAAGCTTTCTTT	-	TRBJ1-1	TRBV7-9	-
CASSPSATSYEQYF	TGTGCCAGCAGCCCGAGCGCTACCTCCTACGAGCAGTACTTC	-	TRBJ2-7	TRBV7-2	-
CASSPHGAGETQYF	TGTGCCAGCAGCCCCCATGGGGCCGGGGAGACCCAGTACTTC	-	TRBJ2-5	TRBV13	-
CASSRGLAGARTQETQYF	TGCGCCAGCAGCAGGGGACTAGCGGGGGCCCGAACCCAAGAGACCCAGTACTTC	-	TRBJ2-5	TRBV5-1	TRBD2
CASSDRGGGPYNEQFF	TGTGCCAGCAGTGATCGAGGCGGGGGCCCCTACAATGAGCAGTTCTTC	-	TRBJ2-1	TRBV6-4	-
CASSLRTAETQYF	TGTGCCAGCAGTCTGAGGACAGCGGAGACCCAGTACTTC	once	TRBJ2-5	TRBV27	-
CASSLTQGNTEAFF	TGTGCCAGCAGCTTAACGCAGGGGAACACTGAAGCTTTCTTT	-	TRBJ1-1	TRBV11-2	-
CASSIGRGAYNEQFF	TGTGCCAGTAGTATTGGGCGGGGCGCCTACAATGAGCAGTTCTTC	-	TRBJ2-1	TRBV19	-
CASSSPLRDYEQYF	TGTGCCAGTAGTTCCCCCCTGAGAGACTACGAGCAGTACTTC	-	TRBJ2-7	TRBV19	-